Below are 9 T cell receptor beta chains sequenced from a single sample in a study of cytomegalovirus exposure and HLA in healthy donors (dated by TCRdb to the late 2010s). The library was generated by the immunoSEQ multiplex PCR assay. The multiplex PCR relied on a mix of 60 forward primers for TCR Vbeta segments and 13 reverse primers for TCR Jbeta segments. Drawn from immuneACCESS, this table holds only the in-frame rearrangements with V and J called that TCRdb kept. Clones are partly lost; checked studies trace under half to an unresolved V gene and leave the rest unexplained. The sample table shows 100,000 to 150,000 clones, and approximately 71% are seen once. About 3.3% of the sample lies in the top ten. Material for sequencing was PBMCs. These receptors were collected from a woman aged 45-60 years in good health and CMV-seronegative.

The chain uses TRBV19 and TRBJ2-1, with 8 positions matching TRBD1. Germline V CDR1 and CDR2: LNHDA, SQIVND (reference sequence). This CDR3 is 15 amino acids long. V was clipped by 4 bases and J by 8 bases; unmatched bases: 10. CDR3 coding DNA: TGTGCCAGTAGTAAGGGACAGGTTCAAGGCGATGAGCAGTTCTTC. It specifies CASSKGQVQGDEQFF.

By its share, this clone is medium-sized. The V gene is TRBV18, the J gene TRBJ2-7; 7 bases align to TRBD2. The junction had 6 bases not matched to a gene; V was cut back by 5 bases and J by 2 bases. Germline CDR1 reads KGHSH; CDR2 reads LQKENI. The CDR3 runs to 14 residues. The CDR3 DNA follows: TGTGCCAGCTCAGCACTAGCGCCGACCTACGAGCAGTACTTC. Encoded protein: CASSALAPTYEQYF. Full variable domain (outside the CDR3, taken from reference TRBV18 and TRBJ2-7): NAGVMQNPRHLVRRRGQEARLRCSPMKGHSHVYWYRQLPEEGLKFMVYLQKENIIDESGMPKERFSAEFPKEGPSILRIQQVVRGDSAAYFCASSALAPTYEQYFGPGTRLTVT.

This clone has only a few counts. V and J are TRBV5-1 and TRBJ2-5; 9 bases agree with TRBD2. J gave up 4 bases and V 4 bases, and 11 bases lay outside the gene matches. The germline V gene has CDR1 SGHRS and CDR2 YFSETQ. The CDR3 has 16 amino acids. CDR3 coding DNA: TGCGCCAGCAGCGCTCTAGCGGGATCGGTCGGAGAGACCCAGTACTTC. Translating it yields CASSALAGSVGETQYF.

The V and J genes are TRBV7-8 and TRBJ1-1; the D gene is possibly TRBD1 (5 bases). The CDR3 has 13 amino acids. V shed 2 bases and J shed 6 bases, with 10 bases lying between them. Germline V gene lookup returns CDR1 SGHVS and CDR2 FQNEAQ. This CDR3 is CASSLTRVAEAFF. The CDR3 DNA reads TGTGCCAGCAGCTTAACCAGGGTGGCTGAAGCTTTCTTT.

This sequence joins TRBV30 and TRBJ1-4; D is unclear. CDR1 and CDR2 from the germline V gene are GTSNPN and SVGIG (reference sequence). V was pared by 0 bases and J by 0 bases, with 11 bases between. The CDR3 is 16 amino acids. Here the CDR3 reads CAWSVTGSATNEKLFF. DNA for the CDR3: TGTGCCTGGAGTGTAACCGGTAGCGCAACTAATGAAAAACTGTTTTTT.

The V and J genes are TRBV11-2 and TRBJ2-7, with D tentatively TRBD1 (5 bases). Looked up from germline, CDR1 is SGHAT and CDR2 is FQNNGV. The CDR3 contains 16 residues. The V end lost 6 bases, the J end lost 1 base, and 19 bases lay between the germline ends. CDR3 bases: TGTGCCAGCAGGCACCCCCTTAAGGGGAAGTCCTACGAGCAGTACTTC. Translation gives CASRHPLKGKSYEQYF.

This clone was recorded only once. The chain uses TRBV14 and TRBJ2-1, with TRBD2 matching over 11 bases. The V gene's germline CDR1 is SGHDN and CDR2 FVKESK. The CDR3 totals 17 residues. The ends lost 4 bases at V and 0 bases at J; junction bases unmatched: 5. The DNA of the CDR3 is TGTGCCAGCAGCCGAGGACTAGCGGGCCGCTCCTACAATGAGCAGTTCTTC. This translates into CASSRGLAGRSYNEQFF.

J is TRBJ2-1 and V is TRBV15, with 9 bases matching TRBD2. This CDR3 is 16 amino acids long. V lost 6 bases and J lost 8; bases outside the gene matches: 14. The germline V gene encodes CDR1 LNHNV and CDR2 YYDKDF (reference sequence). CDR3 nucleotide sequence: TGTGCCACCAGAAGCGGGAGGCTTCAGGATATTCATGAGCAGTTCTTC. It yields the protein CATRSGRLQDIHEQFF.

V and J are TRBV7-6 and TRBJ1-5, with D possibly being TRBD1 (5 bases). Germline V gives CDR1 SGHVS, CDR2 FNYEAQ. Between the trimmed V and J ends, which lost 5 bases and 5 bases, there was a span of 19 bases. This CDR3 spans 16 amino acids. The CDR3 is CASSPQAGEVDQPQHF. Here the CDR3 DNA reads TGTGCCAGCAGCCCCCAGGCGGGGGAGGTGGATCAGCCCCAGCATTTT.